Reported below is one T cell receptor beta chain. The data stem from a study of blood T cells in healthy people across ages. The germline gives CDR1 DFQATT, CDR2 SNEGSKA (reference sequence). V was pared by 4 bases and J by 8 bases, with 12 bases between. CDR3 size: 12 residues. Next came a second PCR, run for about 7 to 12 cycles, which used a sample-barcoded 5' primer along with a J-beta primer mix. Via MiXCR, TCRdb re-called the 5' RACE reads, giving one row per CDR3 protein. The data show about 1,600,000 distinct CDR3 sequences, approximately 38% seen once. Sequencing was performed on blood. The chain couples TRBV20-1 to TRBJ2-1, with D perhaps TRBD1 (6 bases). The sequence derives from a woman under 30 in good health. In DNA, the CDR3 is TGCAGTGCTAAACAGGGCCTCGATGAGCAGTTCTTC. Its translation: CSAKQGLDEQFF.